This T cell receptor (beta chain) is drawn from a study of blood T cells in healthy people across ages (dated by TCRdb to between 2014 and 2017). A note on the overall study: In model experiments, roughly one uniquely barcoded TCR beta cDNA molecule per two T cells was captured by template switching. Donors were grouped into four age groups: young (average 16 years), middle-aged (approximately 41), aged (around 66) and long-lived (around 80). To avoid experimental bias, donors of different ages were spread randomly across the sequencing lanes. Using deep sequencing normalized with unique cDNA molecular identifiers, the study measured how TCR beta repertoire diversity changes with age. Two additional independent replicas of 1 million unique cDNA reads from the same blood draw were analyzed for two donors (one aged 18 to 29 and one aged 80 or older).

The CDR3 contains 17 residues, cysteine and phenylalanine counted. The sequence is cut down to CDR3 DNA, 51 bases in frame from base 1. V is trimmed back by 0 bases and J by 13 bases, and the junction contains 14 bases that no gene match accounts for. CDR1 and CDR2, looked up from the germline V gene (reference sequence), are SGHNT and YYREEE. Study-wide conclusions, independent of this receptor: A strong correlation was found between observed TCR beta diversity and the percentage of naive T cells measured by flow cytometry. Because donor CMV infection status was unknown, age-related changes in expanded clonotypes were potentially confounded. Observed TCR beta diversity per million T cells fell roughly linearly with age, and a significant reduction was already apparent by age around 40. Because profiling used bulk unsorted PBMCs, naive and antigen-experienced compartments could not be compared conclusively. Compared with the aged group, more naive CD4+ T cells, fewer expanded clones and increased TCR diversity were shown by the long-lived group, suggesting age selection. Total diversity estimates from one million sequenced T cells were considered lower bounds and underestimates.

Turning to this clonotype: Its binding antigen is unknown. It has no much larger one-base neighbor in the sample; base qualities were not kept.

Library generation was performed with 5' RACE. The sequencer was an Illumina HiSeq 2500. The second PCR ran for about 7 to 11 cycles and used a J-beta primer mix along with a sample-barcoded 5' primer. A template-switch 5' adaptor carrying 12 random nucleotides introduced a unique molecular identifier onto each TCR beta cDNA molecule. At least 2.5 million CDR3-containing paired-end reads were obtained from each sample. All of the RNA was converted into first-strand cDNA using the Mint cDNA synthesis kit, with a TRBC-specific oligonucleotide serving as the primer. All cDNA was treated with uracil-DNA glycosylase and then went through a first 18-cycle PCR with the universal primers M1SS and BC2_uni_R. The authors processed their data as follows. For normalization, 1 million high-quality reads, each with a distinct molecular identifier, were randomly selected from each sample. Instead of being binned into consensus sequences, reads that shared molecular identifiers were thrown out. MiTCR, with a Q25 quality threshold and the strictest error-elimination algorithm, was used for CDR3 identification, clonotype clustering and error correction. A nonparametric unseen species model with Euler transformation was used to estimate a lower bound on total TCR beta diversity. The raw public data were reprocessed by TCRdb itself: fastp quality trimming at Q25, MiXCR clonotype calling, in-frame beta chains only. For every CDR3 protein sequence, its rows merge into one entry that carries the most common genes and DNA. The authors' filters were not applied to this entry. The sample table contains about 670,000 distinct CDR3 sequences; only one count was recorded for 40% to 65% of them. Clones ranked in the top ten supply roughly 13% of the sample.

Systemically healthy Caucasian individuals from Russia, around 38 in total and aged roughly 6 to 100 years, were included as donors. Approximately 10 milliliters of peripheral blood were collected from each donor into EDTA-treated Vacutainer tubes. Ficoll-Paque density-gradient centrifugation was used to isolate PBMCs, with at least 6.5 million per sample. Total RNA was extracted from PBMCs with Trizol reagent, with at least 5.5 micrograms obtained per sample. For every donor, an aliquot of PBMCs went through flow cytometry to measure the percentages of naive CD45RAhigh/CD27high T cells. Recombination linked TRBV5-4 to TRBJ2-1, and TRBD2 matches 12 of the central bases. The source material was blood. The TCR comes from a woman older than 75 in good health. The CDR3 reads CASSLAGLASGRETQFF. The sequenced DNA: TGTGCCAGCAGCTTGGCCGGTTTGGCTAGCGGGAGGGAGACCCAGTTCTTC.